Listed here is a single TCR beta chain. The entry originates in a study of T cell changes during pregnancy in multiple sclerosis. The protocol was immunoSEQ multiplex PCR, while the TCRdb copy is restricted to in-frame clones and leaves out a portion. Counted here are 25,000 to 30,000 clones, more than 75% occurring once; the ten biggest clones make up under 9.5%. Germline V CDR1 and CDR2: DFQATT, SNEGSKA (reference sequence). This CDR3 spans 9 amino acids. The germline V and J ends were trimmed by 6 bases and 7 bases, with 6 bases remaining between them. This clonotype originated in a female donor with multiple sclerosis, enrolled in a pregnancy study. This sequence joins TRBV20-1 and TRBJ1-1; D remains unclear. The sequencing here drew on CD8+ T cells from peripheral blood mononuclear cells, taken after pregnancy. CDR3 bases: TGCAGTGCGGCCCTTGAAGCTTTCTTT. It translates to CSAALEAFF.